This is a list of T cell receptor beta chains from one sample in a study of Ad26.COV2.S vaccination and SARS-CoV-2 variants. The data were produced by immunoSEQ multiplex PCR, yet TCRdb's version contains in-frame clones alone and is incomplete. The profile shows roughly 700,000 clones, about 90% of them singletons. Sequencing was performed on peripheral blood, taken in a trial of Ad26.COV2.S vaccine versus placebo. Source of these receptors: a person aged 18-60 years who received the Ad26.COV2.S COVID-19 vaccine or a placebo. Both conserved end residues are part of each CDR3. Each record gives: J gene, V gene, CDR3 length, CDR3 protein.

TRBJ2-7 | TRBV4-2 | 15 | CASSRGGQETYEQYF
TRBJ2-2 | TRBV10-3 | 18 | CAISETGPGTTNTGELFF
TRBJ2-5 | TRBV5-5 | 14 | CASSPEDREETQYF
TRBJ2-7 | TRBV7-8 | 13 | CASSLISIYEQYF
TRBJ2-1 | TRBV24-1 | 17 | CATSEAGLLSSYNEQFF
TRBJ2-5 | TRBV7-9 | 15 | CASSLAWGSQETQYF
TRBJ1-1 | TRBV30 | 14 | CAWSVGPKNTEAFF
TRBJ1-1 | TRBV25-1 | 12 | CASTGGPTEAFF
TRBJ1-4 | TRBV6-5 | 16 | CASSYAGQLPNEKLFF
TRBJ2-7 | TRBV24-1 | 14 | CAWQSGESQYEQYF
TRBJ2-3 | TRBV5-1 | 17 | CASSLRGRGSGTDTQYF
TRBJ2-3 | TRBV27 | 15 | CASSLRDRRTDTQYF
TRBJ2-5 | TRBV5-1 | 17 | CASSLNAGTSGQETQYF